A selection of T cell receptor beta chains follows, all from one sample in a study of T cells in tuberculosis. This table comes from immunoSEQ multiplex PCR, and its TCRdb copy is limited to in-frame clones, with some not included. The sample has about 49,000 clones, about 95% seen once. This specimen was PBMCs, taken at tuberculosis diagnosis. Receptors were obtained from an adult with tuberculosis. CDR3s include the opening cysteine and the closing phenylalanine or tryptophan. Fields, in order: clone size, V gene, CDR3 protein. A clone size is listed for some rows: how often the clone was seen (once, few, many), or a class if it is expanded.

once,TRBV27,CASRPTGGLALNEQFF
.,TRBV2,CASSDGRFSSYEQYF
.,TRBV4-3,CASSQDGSGGTYEQYF
.,TRBV7-2,CASTPLAGTTDTQYF
.,TRBV6-1,CASTPWSGSYEQYF
.,TRBV2,CASKARSTDTQYF
.,TRBV5-4,CASSLGDRSSYNEQFF
.,TRBV10-2,CAGLPGQRADTQYF
.,TRBV6-4,CASSLAGGTDTQYF
.,TRBV19,CASMVRDRASMNTEAFF